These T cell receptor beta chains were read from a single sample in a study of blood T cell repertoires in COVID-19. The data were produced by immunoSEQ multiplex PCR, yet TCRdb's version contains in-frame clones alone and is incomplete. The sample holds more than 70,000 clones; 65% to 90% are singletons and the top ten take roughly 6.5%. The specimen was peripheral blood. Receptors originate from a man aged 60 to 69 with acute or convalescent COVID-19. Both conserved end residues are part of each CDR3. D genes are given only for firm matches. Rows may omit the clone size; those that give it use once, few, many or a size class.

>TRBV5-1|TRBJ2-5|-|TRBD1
CASSDKPGQAGETQYF
TGCGCCAGCAGCGATAAACCGGGACAGGCTGGGGAGACCCAGTACTTC
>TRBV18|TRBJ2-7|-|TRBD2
CASSPSGRELTYEQYF
TGTGCCAGCTCACCAAGCGGGAGGGAATTGACCTACGAGCAGTACTTC
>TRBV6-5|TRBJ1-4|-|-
CASRRTELYEKLFF
TGTGCCAGCAGACGGACAGAGCTATATGAAAAACTGTTTTTT
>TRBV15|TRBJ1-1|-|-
CATSAGGLLNTEAFF
TGTGCCACCAGCGCGGGGGGACTCCTGAACACTGAAGCTTTCTTT
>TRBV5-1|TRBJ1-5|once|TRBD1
CASSLDGTGVGYSNQPQHF
TGCGCCAGCAGCTTGGATGGGACAGGGGTCGGCTATAGCAATCAGCCCCAGCATTTT
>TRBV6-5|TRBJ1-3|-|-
CASSTGFGNTIYF
TGTGCCAGCAGTACAGGGTTCGGAAACACCATATATTTT
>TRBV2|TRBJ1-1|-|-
CASSEAPGTLYTEAFF
TGTGCCAGCAGTGAAGCCCCCGGGACACTTTACACTGAAGCTTTCTTT
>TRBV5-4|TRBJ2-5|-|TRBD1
CASSLGGQGRSETQYF
TGTGCCAGCAGCTTGGGAGGACAGGGGCGGTCAGAGACCCAGTACTTC
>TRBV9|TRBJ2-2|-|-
CASSVDRGGTGELFF
TGTGCCAGCAGCGTAGATAGGGGAGGAACCGGGGAGCTGTTTTTT
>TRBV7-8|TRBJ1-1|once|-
CASSLANRVNTEAFF
TGTGCCAGCAGCTTAGCCAACAGGGTGAACACTGAAGCTTTCTTT